Below are 18 T cell receptor beta chains sequenced from a single sample in a study of sequential checkpoint blockade in melanoma. The treatment here: randomized to nivolumab then ipilimumab (arm A) or the reverse (arm B). This table comes from immunoSEQ multiplex PCR, and its TCRdb copy is limited to in-frame clones, with some not included. In the table there are approximately 10,000 clones, roughly four fifths of which are singletons. The sample in question was CD8+ T cells sorted from blood (inferred from file names), obtained from a patient given nivolumab and ipilimumab in sequence. Every receptor here comes from a human donor with melanoma.

The chain links TRBV7-9 to TRBJ1-1; D is undetermined. The CDR3 is made up of 12 amino acids. V lost 1 base, J lost 7 bases, and 7 bases lay in between. The germline V gene encodes CDR1 SEHNR and CDR2 FQNEAQ (reference sequence). CDR3 sequence (DNA): TGTGCCAGCAGCTTAGGGAGCTTTGAAGCTTTCTTT. This translates into CASSLGSFEAFF. The entire variable domain, with the rest obtained from reference TRBV7-9 and TRBJ1-1, is as follows: DTGVSQNPRHKITKRGQNVTFRCDPISEHNRLYWYRQTLGQGPEFLTYFQNEAQLEKSRLLSDRFSAERPKGSFSTLEIQRTEQGDSAMYLCASSLGSFEAFFGQGTRLTVV.

The J gene is TRBJ2-5, the V gene TRBV9, with D tentatively TRBD2 (5 bases). Deletions cut 3 bases from V and 2 bases from J, with 14 bases between. CDR1 is SGDLS and CDR2 is YYNGEE in the germline V gene. The CDR3 has 15 amino acids. CDR3 sequence reads: CASSAGSRSQETQYF. The CDR3 DNA reads TGTGCCAGCAGCGCGGGAAGCAGGTCGCAAGAGACCCAGTACTTC.

This clone showed up just a few times. V and J are TRBV11-2 and TRBJ2-7; 9 bases fit TRBD1. CDR1 and CDR2 (germline): SGHAT, FQNNGV. The CDR3 covers 16 residues. The V and J ends lost 0 bases and 3 bases, in that order; junction bases with no gene match: 6. CDR3 coding DNA: TGTGCCAGCAGCTTAGATCTAGGACAGGGGTTCTACGAGCAGTACTTC. Its translation is CASSLDLGQGFYEQYF.

This clone has more than one count but fewer than ten. The V and J genes are TRBV28 and TRBJ2-2, with D perhaps TRBD1 (6 bases). This CDR3 is built from 13 residues. Trimming removed 2 bases at V and 6 bases at J, with 7 bases between. In germline, CDR1 is MDHEN, CDR2 SYDVKM. The chain's CDR3 is CASSLRGSGELFF. The CDR3 coding sequence is TGTGCCAGCAGTTTAAGGGGGTCCGGGGAGCTGTTTTTT.

By its share, this clone is medium-sized (0.01 to 0.1%). V and J are TRBV28 and TRBJ1-2, with 9 bases that match TRBD1. CDR3 length: 15 amino acids. After removal of 4 bases from V and 9 bases from J, the junction contained 12 bases not matched to a gene. Germline CDR1 MDHEN, CDR2 SYDVKM. The CDR3 region is CASSSPDRGSRSYTF. CDR3 nucleotide sequence: TGTGCCAGCAGTTCCCCGGACAGGGGCTCCCGGAGCTACACCTTC.

The rearrangement joins TRBV9 to TRBJ2-5; 8 bases are a match to TRBD2. Looked up from germline, CDR1 is SGDLS and CDR2 is YYNGEE. The CDR3 extends over 15 amino acids. Trimming removed 1 base from V and 4 bases from J; junction bases left unmatched: 6. CDR3 region: CASSVSAGDRETQYF. The CDR3 coding sequence is TGTGCCAGCAGCGTATCAGCGGGGGATCGAGAGACCCAGTACTTC.

The rearrangement uses TRBV5-6 and TRBJ2-1; D gene ambiguous. The germline V and J ends were trimmed by 2 bases and 0 bases, with 6 bases remaining between them. Germline assignment: CDR1 SGHDT and CDR2 YYEEEE. CDR3 length: 14 residues. The DNA of the CDR3 is TGTGCCAGCAGCTTAACTACCTCCTACAATGAGCAGTTCTTC. Amino acid sequence: CASSLTTSYNEQFF.

This sequence joins TRBV19 and TRBJ1-5; no definite D call. The CDR3 has 17 residues. Looked up from germline, CDR1 is LNHDA and CDR2 is SQIVND (reference sequence). V shed 0 bases and J shed 9 bases, with 21 bases lying between them. CDR3 protein: CASSIDTRVRRDRPQHF. The CDR3, as DNA: TGTGCCAGTAGTATAGATACCCGGGTCCGTCGAGATCGGCCCCAGCATTTT. The variable domain in full, with the rest retrieved from reference TRBV19 and TRBJ1-5, is DGGITQSPKYLFRKEGQNVTLSCEQNLNHDAMYWYRQDPGQGLRLIYYSQIVNDFQKGDIAEGYSVSREKKESFPLTVTSAQKNPTAFYLCASSIDTRVRRDRPQHFGDGTRLSIL.

The CDR3 spells CASSQDFYEQYF. CDR3 nucleotide sequence: TGTGCCAGCAGTCAGGATTTCTACGAGCAGTACTTC. The gene calls are TRBV6-5 and TRBJ2-5; D gene unclear. The end of the DNA aligns better with TRBJ2-7, so the J call may be wrong. Looked up from germline, CDR1 is MNHEY and CDR2 is SVGAGI. The length of the CDR3 is 12 residues.

J is TRBJ2-5 and V is TRBV5-8; TRBD1 matches at 11 bases. Germline V gene sequence: CDR1 SGHTS, CDR2 YDEGEE. The V gene end was trimmed by 4 bases and the J gene end by 2 bases; junction bases not matched to a gene: 4. The CDR3 contains 15 residues. The CDR3 DNA reads as TGTGCCAGCAGCCCCGGACAGGGGGCTCAAGAGACCCAGTACTTC. Translation gives CASSPGQGAQETQYF.

The chain has TRBV18 and TRBJ2-1; the match to TRBD2 covers 8 bases. J gave up 7 bases and V 6 bases, and 5 bases lay outside the gene matches. The germline V gene has CDR1 KGHSH and CDR2 LQKENI. The length of the CDR3 is 13 residues. DNA for the CDR3: TGTGCCAGCTCGTCGGCTAGCGGGAATGAGCAGTTCTTC. It yields the protein CASSSASGNEQFF.

The rearrangement links TRBV7-9 to TRBJ1-3; a possible D gene is TRBD1 (5 bases). The CDR3 loop spans 16 amino acids. Trimming pared 2 bases from V and 2 bases from J, leaving 13 bases between. Germline CDR1 SEHNR, CDR2 FQNEAQ (reference sequence). CDR3 sequence reads: CASSLPQGGPGNTIYF. The CDR3 DNA follows: TGTGCCAGCAGCTTACCCCAGGGAGGCCCTGGAAACACCATATATTTT.

This clone was observed a few times. This chain joins TRBV7-9 and TRBJ2-5, with TRBD1 matching over 9 bases. Per the germline V gene, CDR1 is SEHNR and CDR2 is FQNEAQ (reference sequence). Trimming took 5 bases from V and 1 from J; bases not matched to a gene: 5. This CDR3 has 15 residues. The CDR3 loop is CASSQGTGFQETQYF. The DNA for the CDR3 is TGTGCCAGCAGCCAGGGGACAGGGTTCCAAGAGACCCAGTACTTC.

The gene calls are TRBV6-4 and TRBJ2-3, with a tentative D call TRBD2 (6 bases). The V end lost 6 bases, the J end lost 1 base, and 20 bases lay between the germline ends. The CDR3 sequence is 17 residues long. Germline loops: CDR1 MRHNA, CDR2 SNTAGT. CDR3 in DNA: TGTGCCAGCAGCAAAACGGATAGCGGAGGAGGCACAGATACGCAGTATTTT. It codes for CASSKTDSGGGTDTQYF.

In its sample, this clone was seen a few times. The chain has TRBV6-5 and TRBJ1-1, with D maybe TRBD1 (6 bases). V was shortened by 7 bases and J by 7 bases, with 13 bases between the two germline ends. The germline V gene has CDR1 MNHEY and CDR2 SVGAGI. This CDR3 is built from 12 residues. The CDR3 is CASTGGRGEAFF. CDR3 DNA sequence: TGTGCCAGCACGGGGGGGCGTGGTGAAGCTTTCTTT.

The V call is TRBV7-9, the J call TRBJ2-3, with D unresolved. The CDR3 is made up of 15 amino acids. Trimming pared 8 bases from V and 0 bases from J, leaving 15 bases between. CDR1 is SEHNR, CDR2 FQNEAQ, per germline (reference sequence). The CDR3 coding sequence is TGTGCCAGCGCCTCCCCGGGTATTAGCACAGATACGCAGTATTTT. Encoded protein: CASASPGISTDTQYF.

The chain is built from TRBV11-2 and TRBJ2-7; a possible D gene is TRBD1 (6 bases). The CDR3 is made up of 13 amino acids. The germline V gene has CDR1 SGHAT and CDR2 FQNNGV. Trimming left V 5 bases short and J 6 bases short, with 14 bases between. The CDR3 nucleotides read TGTGCCAGCAGCCAGGGGAGTAGTCCCGAGCAGTACTTC. It encodes CASSQGSSPEQYF.

The chain has TRBV19 and TRBJ1-1, with D perhaps TRBD1 (5 bases). Germline V gives CDR1 LNHDA, CDR2 SQIVND (reference sequence). With 6 bases removed from V and 2 bases from J, the gap between germline ends came to 10 bases. CDR3 length: 13 amino acids. CDR3 sequence reads: CASRSGFNTEAFF. CDR3 nucleotide sequence: TGTGCCAGTAGGTCAGGGTTTAACACTGAAGCTTTCTTT.